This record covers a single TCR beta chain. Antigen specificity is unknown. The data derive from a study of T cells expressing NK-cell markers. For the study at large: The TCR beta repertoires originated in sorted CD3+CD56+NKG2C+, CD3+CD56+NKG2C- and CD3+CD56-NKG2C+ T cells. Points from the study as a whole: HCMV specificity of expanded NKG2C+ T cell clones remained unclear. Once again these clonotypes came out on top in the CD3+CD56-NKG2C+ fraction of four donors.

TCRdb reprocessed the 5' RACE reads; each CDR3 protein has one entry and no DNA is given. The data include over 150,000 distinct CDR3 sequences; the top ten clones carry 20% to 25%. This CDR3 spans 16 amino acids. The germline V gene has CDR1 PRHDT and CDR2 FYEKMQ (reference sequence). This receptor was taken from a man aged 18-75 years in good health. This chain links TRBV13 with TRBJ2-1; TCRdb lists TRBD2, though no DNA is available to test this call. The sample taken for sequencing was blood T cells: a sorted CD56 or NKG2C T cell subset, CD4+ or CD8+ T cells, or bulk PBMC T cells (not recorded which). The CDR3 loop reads CASSLGDSGGDNEQFF.